This TCR beta chain is drawn from a study of blood T cells in healthy people across ages. Study-wide context: Template switching retrieved approximately one barcoded beta molecule for each two T cells.

Per the germline V gene, CDR1 is SGDLS and CDR2 is YYNGEE. The CDR3 has 15 residues. A second roughly 6 to 11 cycle PCR used barcoded and J-beta primers. One entry per CDR3 protein, called by TCRdb with MiXCR from the 5' RACE reads. The sample consists of around 850,000 distinct CDR3 sequences, roughly 35% of them appearing once. General study points: Observed TCR beta diversity showed a strong correlation with the percentage of naive T cells as measured by flow cytometry.

Caucasian, healthy and from Russia, the donors were aged between about 6 and 90. A word on this clonotype: No antigen is known for it.

Specimen: blood. The clonotype comes from a man between 18 and 35 years old in good health. The V call is TRBV9, the J call TRBJ2-5; no clear D gene. Near its end, the DNA agrees better with TRBJ2-7, so the J call may be wrong. This CDR3 is CASSTQAGSNYEQYF. DNA of the CDR3: TGTGCCAGCAGCACCCAAGCTGGATCGAACTACGAGCAGTACTTC.